This TCR beta chain emerged from a study of T cell responses to AZD1222 COVID-19 vaccine. V shed 1 base, J shed 13 bases, and the junction held 6 bases outside the gene matches. The CDR3 is made up of 13 amino acids. Sequencing used immunoSEQ multiplex PCR; TCRdb keeps in-frame clones, though not all of them. The table shows roughly 150,000 clones, with 90% to 95% occurring only once. The V gene is TRBV12-3 or TRBV12-4, the J gene TRBJ2-1; 8 positions agree with TRBD1. This specimen consisted of peripheral blood, obtained on day 0 of AZD1222 vaccination. The TCR originated in an adult in good health. CDR3 coding DNA: TGTGCCAGCAGTTTAGTTGGACAGGGTCCTCAGTTCTTC. This codes for CASSLVGQGPQFF.